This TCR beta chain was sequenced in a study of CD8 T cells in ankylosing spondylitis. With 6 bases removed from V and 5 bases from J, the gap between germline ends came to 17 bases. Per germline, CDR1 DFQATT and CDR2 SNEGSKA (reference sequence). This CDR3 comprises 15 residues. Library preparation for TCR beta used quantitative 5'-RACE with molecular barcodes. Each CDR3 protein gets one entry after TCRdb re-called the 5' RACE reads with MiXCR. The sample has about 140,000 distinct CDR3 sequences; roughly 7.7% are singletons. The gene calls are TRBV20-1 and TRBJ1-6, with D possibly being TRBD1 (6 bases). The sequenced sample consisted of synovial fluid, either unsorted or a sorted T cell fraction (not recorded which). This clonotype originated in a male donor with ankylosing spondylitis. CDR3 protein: CSAERGARDNSPLHF. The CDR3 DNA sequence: TGCAGTGCCGAAAGGGGGGCGCGGGATAATTCACCCCTCCACTTT.